The clone carrying this T cell receptor (beta chain) occurred many times. Its antigen is currently unknown. The data were obtained in a study of CD8 T cells in ankylosing spondylitis. Findings of the study overall: The study identified a TCR beta motif of fewer than 10 highly homologous variants that appeared characteristic of ankylosing spondylitis blood. Researchers report that disease-linked clones proved CD8+ and relatively rare in peripheral blood. Significant enrichment of disease-linked clones was reported in matched ankylosing spondylitis synovial fluid.

Trimming removed 5 bases from V and 0 bases from J; junction bases left unmatched: 7. Germline V gives CDR1 MNHNS, CDR2 SASEGT. The CDR3 spans 17 residues. Scientists made TCR beta libraries using quantitative 5'-RACE with molecular barcodes. One entry per CDR3 protein results from TCRdb running MiXCR on the 5' RACE reads. The sample has around 250,000 distinct CDR3 sequences; approximately 12% are singletons. This chain joins TRBV6-1 and TRBJ1-6; 7 positions match TRBD1. Material for sequencing was blood, either unsorted or a sorted T cell fraction (not recorded which). The sequence derives from a male donor with ankylosing spondylitis or in good health (not recorded which). The CDR3 loop is CASSPRTGSSYNSPLHF. CDR3 coding DNA: TGTGCCAGCAGTCCTCGGACAGGAAGCTCCTATAATTCACCCCTCCACTTT.